This T cell receptor (beta chain) comes out of a study of T cell responses to AZD1222 COVID-19 vaccine. CDR1 MRHNA and CDR2 SNTAGT come from the germline V gene. V lost 6 bases and J 0 bases, leaving 15 bases between the germline ends. The CDR3 extends over 16 amino acids. Study-wide findings and caveats: Across spike, vaccine-associated CD4 TCRs were found, dominant at 160-218 and 743-854.

Some clones are missing from TCRdb's copy, which holds only in-frame ones; the method was immunoSEQ multiplex PCR. The sample carries fewer than 90,000 clones, 85% to 95% recorded once. In the case of this clone: Its antigen is not known.

Some second doses came at about 4 weeks and others at about 12 weeks; these were pooled. The sample was peripheral blood, taken 28 days after the second AZD1222 dose. This clonotype was sampled from an adult who received the AZD1222 COVID-19 vaccine. The chain recombines TRBV6-4 with TRBJ1-5; D perhaps matches TRBD1 (5 bases). In DNA form, the CDR3 reads TGTGCCAGCAGGGGGGGGGATTCTCATAGCAATCAGCCCCAGCATTTT. This sequence encodes CASRGGDSHSNQPQHF.